The 24 T cell receptor beta chains given below trace back to one sample, sequenced in a study of cytomegalovirus exposure and HLA in healthy donors. Amplification used 60 Vbeta primers and 13 Jbeta primers. Measured with immunoSEQ multiplex PCR; TCRdb has only the in-frame clones, and not every one. The data show around 120,000 clones, with around two thirds seen just once and 2% to 3% held by the top ten. The material sequenced was PBMCs. Receptor source: a man aged 50 or older in good health and CMV-seropositive.

This rearrangement joins TRBV6-6 to TRBJ1-6, with 7 bases aligning to TRBD1. This CDR3 spans 14 amino acids. V lost 4 bases, J lost 8 bases, and 5 bases stayed unmatched. The germline CDR1 and CDR2 sequences are MNHNY and SVGAGI (reference sequence). The CDR3 sequence: CASSSGQVDSPLHF. DNA of the CDR3: TGTGCCAGCAGTTCCGGACAGGTAGATTCACCCCTCCACTTT.

The chain links TRBV28 to TRBJ1-4, with 7 bases fitting TRBD1. This CDR3 spans 15 amino acids. Trimming removed 6 bases from V and 2 bases from J; junction bases left unmatched: 6. Per the germline V gene, CDR1 is MDHEN and CDR2 is SYDVKM. The CDR3 coding sequence is TGTGCCAGCAGCATCCCGGGACAGACTAATGAAAAACTGTTTTTT. This codes for CASSIPGQTNEKLFF.

The table lists this clone with a count of one. V usage is TRBV5-1 and J usage is TRBJ2-5, with 11 bases matching TRBD2. Per the germline V gene, CDR1 is SGHRS and CDR2 is YFSETQ. The junction had 8 bases not matched to a gene; V was cut back by 3 bases and J by 4 bases. The CDR3 length is 16 residues. CDR3 nucleotides: TGCGCCAGCAGCTCTCTAGCGGGGGGCGTGCTAGAGACCCAGTACTTC. This translates into CASSSLAGGVLETQYF.

This rearrangement joins TRBV2 to TRBJ1-1; D not resolved. The germline V and J ends were trimmed by 8 bases and 1 base, with 14 bases remaining between them. Germline V CDR1 and CDR2: SNHLY, FYNNEI. This CDR3 region has 14 residues. CDR3 nucleotide sequence: TGTGCCAGCTCGAGGTCCCTCAGGAACACTGAAGCTTTCTTT. It is translated as CASSRSLRNTEAFF.

This clone was observed a few times. V usage is TRBV12-5 and J usage is TRBJ2-1; 10 nucleotides agree with TRBD1. CDR1 is LGHNT, CDR2 FRNRAP, per germline. V was pared by 6 bases and J by 3 bases, with 14 bases of the junction left unmatched. This CDR3 spans 18 amino acids. The CDR3 bases are TGTGCTAGTGGCCTGTCTGTACGGGGACAGGGGCTCTACAATGAGCAGTTCTTC. Its translation: CASGLSVRGQGLYNEQFF.

The rearrangement joins TRBV5-8 to TRBJ2-2; no definite D call. Trimming stripped 5 bases from V and 4 bases from J, with 9 bases between. Germline assignment: CDR1 SGHTS and CDR2 YDEGEE. The CDR3 contains 13 residues. The CDR3 coding sequence is TGTGCCAGCAGATGGCCCGCCACCGGGGAGCTGTTTTTT. Its translation: CASRWPATGELFF.

The chain uses TRBV7-3 and TRBJ1-2; 7 bases are shared with TRBD1. With 0 bases clipped from V and 2 bases from J, the junction kept 3 bases outside the gene matches. The germline V gene encodes CDR1 SGHTA and CDR2 FQGTGA. CDR3 length: 15 residues. The CDR3 bases are TGTGCCAGCAGCTTAACACCAGGGGGGAACTATGGCTACACCTTC. Encoded protein: CASSLTPGGNYGYTF.

This clone has just a few counts. The sample holds other DNA sequences that translate to the same CDR3. The chain employs TRBV5-1 and TRBJ1-2; 9 bases fit TRBD1. Unmatched junction bases numbered 5, after V lost 4 bases and J lost 7 bases. Germline-derived CDR1 and CDR2 are SGHRS and YFSETQ. The CDR3 sequence is 13 residues long. CDR3 DNA: TGCGCCAGCAGCGAGGGACAGGGAGGTGGCTACACCTTC. Protein sequence: CASSEGQGGGYTF. The full variable domain, rest sourced from reference TRBV5-1 and TRBJ1-2, is KAGVTQTPRYLIKTRGQQVTLSCSPISGHRSVSWYQQTPGQGLQFLFEYFSETQRNKGNFPGRFSGRQFSNSRSEMNVSTLELGDSALYLCASSEGQGGGYTFGSGTRLTVV.

This sequence joins TRBV27 and TRBJ2-7; 13 bases align to TRBD2. Germline V CDR1 and CDR2: MNHEY, SMNVEV (reference sequence). The junction had 6 bases not matched to a gene; V was cut back by 5 bases and J by 5 bases. The CDR3 loop spans 15 amino acids. CDR3 loop: CASSTRTSGSNEQYF. For the CDR3, the DNA is TGTGCCAGCAGTACTCGGACTAGCGGGAGCAACGAGCAGTACTTC.

This clone showed up just a few times. Other DNA sequences of this sample code for an identical CDR3. V and J are TRBV6-5 and TRBJ1-2, with unresolved D. Trimming took off 5 bases at V and 0 bases at J, with 7 bases between the two ends. CDR1 is MNHEY and CDR2 is SVGAGI in the germline V gene. The CDR3 loop spans 13 amino acids. CDR3 coding DNA: TGTGCCAGCAGTCGGACTGCTAACTATGGCTACACCTTC. Its translation is CASSRTANYGYTF.

This CDR3 reads CAIYRDMNTEAFF. CDR3 sequence (DNA): TGTGCCATTTACAGGGACATGAACACTGAAGCTTTCTTT. This chain joins TRBV2 and TRBJ1-1; possibly TRBD1 for D (6 bases). Trimming took off 10 bases at V and 0 bases at J, with 12 bases between the two ends. This CDR3 has 13 residues. The V gene's germline CDR1 is SNHLY and CDR2 FYNNEI.

This chain joins TRBV14 and TRBJ2-2; tentatively, D is TRBD2 (5 bases). The CDR3 is 14 residues long. Germline assignment: CDR1 SGHDN and CDR2 FVKESK. Trimming left V 1 base short and J 4 bases short, with 7 bases between. DNA of the CDR3: TGTGCCAGCAGCCAAGTAGGGAGCACCGGGGAGCTGTTTTTT. Translation: CASSQVGSTGELFF.

The chain couples TRBV19 to TRBJ1-1; perhaps TRBD1 as D (5 bases). The CDR3 runs to 14 residues. Between the trimmed V and J ends, which lost 6 bases and 9 bases, there was a span of 20 bases. Germline V gene data show CDR1 as LNHDA and CDR2 as SQIVND (reference sequence). The CDR3 nucleotides are TGTGCCAGTAGAGCCAGGGAGGGGTTGTCTAAAGCTTTCTTT. Its protein product is CASRAREGLSKAFF.

J is TRBJ2-1 and V is TRBV5-4; D perhaps matches TRBD2 (6 bases). Trimming removed 0 bases from V and 9 bases from J, with 13 bases in between. CDR1 and CDR2 from the germline V gene are SGHNT and YYREEE (reference sequence). This CDR3 spans 14 amino acids. The CDR3 is CASSLEAGRGEQFF. The CDR3 DNA is TGTGCCAGCAGCTTGGAGGCGGGGCGGGGTGAGCAGTTCTTC.

This clone was detected only once. V gene TRBV19 combines with J gene TRBJ2-5; tentative D call: TRBD1 (6 bases). Germline loops: CDR1 LNHDA, CDR2 SQIVND (reference sequence). The CDR3 has 13 amino acids. V was shortened by 6 bases and J by 7 bases, with 15 bases between the two germline ends. The CDR3 loop reads CASSFRQVGTQYF. The CDR3 DNA sequence: TGTGCCAGTAGCTTCCGACAGGTGGGGACCCAGTACTTC.

V is TRBV7-8 and J is TRBJ2-3; 8 nucleotides agree with TRBD2. Germline V gene data show CDR1 as SGHVS and CDR2 as FQNEAQ. This CDR3 region has 14 residues. The J segment lost 8 bases and the V segment lost 5 bases, leaving 9 bases of the junction unmatched. CDR3 residues: CASSLGGATGTQYF. CDR3 bases: TGTGCCAGCAGCCTCGGGGGGGCTACGGGTACGCAGTATTTT.

The chain employs TRBV6-1 and TRBJ1-3; possible D gene TRBD1, 5 bases. Trimming took 5 bases from V and 0 from J, leaving 8 bases between them. Germline CDR1 and CDR2: MNHNS and SASEGT. There are 14 residues in the CDR3. Here the CDR3 reads CASSQGASGNTIYF. DNA of the CDR3: TGTGCCAGCAGTCAAGGGGCCTCTGGAAACACCATATATTTT.

The genes are TRBV12-5 and TRBJ2-2; D is unclear. This CDR3 has 14 amino acids. The germline V and J ends were trimmed by 1 base and 1 base, with 4 bases remaining between them. Germline CDR1 is LGHNT and CDR2 is FRNRAP. CDR3 loop: CASGLGQNTGELFF. As DNA, the CDR3 is TGTGCTAGTGGTTTGGGGCAGAACACCGGGGAGCTGTTTTTT.

This chain connects TRBV7-3 to TRBJ2-1, with D possibly being TRBD2 (7 bases). The CDR3 totals 13 residues. The germline V gene encodes CDR1 SGHTA and CDR2 FQGTGA. The V and J ends lost 2 bases and 6 bases respectively, with 8 bases between them. CDR3 in amino acids: CASSLAGANEQFF. DNA of the CDR3: TGTGCCAGCAGCTTAGCGGGGGCCAATGAGCAGTTCTTC.

The chain recombines TRBV10-3 with TRBJ2-5, with 11 bases matching TRBD2. There are 15 residues in the CDR3. Trimming removed 6 bases from V and 9 bases from J; junction bases left unmatched: 12. From germline, CDR1 is ENHRY and CDR2 SYGVKD. CDR3 amino acids: CAISPSGGTTRPQYF. DNA for the CDR3: TGTGCCATCAGCCCTAGCGGGGGGACTACGAGGCCCCAGTACTTC.

The rearrangement joins TRBV14 to TRBJ1-4; D remains ambiguous. The CDR3 consists of 16 residues. Trimming removed 2 bases from V and 5 bases from J, with 15 bases in between. CDR1 is SGHDN, CDR2 FVKESK, per germline. As DNA, the CDR3 is TGTGCCAGCAGCCAATTCTCCGGGAGGAAGAATGAAAAACTGTTTTTT. As protein: CASSQFSGRKNEKLFF.

This chain links TRBV11-3 with TRBJ2-1; TRBD1 matches 11 bases. Germline V gives CDR1 SGHNT, CDR2 YENEEA. CDR3 length equals 18 residues. Germline trimming cut 5 bases from V and 0 bases from J; bases unmatched to any gene: 9. The CDR3 sequence is CASSPGQGVLSSYNEQFF. The DNA of the CDR3 is TGTGCCAGCAGCCCGGGACAGGGGGTGTTGAGCTCCTACAATGAGCAGTTCTTC.

The chain carries TRBV5-1 and TRBJ2-2, with 12 bases lining up with TRBD1. The CDR3 is 15 residues long. Germline V gene data show CDR1 as SGHRS and CDR2 as YFSETQ. The ends lost 3 bases at V and 4 bases at J; junction bases unmatched: 1. The CDR3 DNA is TGCGCCAGCAGCTCGGGACAGGGGGCCACCGGGGAGCTGTTTTTT. This encodes CASSSGQGATGELFF.

V usage is TRBV9 and J usage is TRBJ1-5; D gene ambiguous. The CDR3 length is 13 residues. Per germline, CDR1 SGDLS and CDR2 YYNGEE. The germline V and J ends were trimmed by 2 bases and 3 bases, with 6 bases remaining between them. This CDR3 reads CASSVDYNQPQHF. CDR3 bases: TGTGCCAGCAGCGTCGACTACAATCAGCCCCAGCATTTT.